A single sample gave rise to the 6 T cell receptor beta chains below, sequenced in a study of neurological immune-mediated disorders. Using its own MiXCR run on the 5' RACE reads, TCRdb lists one record per CDR3 protein. This table holds 25,000 to 35,000 distinct CDR3 sequences, 9% to 15% found once. The sequenced material came from PBMCs. These receptors were collected from a man aged 60 to 75 in good health.

This clonotype showed up many times. The chain links TRBV5-1 to TRBJ2-1; 8 bases fit TRBD2. Germline V gives CDR1 SGHRS, CDR2 YFSETQ. The CDR3 contains 18 residues. The J segment lost 5 bases and the V segment lost 2 bases, leaving 15 bases of the junction unmatched. For the CDR3, the DNA is TGCGCCAGCAGCTTCCAAGCGGGAGTCGCGAATTTAGACAATGAGCAGTTCTTC. Its translation: CASSFQAGVANLDNEQFF.

The chain carries TRBV11-2 and TRBJ2-7; unclear D gene. This CDR3 has 11 residues. Per the germline V gene, CDR1 is SGHAT and CDR2 is FQNNGV. V lost 5 bases, J lost 4 bases, and 6 bases lay in between. DNA of the CDR3: TGTGCCAGCAGCGCCCTTTACGAGCAGTACTTC. Protein sequence: CASSALYEQYF. Full variable domain (remainder filled in from reference TRBV11-2 and TRBJ2-7): EAGVAQSPRYKIIEKRQSVAFWCNPISGHATLYWYQQILGQGPKLLIQFQNNGVVDDSQLPKDRFSAERLKGVDSTLKIQPAKLEDSAVYLCASSALYEQYFGPGTRLTVT.

This clonotype is categorized as medium-sized. V gene TRBV29-1 combines with J gene TRBJ2-7; D tentatively fits TRBD1 or TRBD2 (5 bases each). The germline CDR1 and CDR2 sequences are SQVTM and ANQGSEA. V was clipped by 3 bases and J by 2 bases, with 11 bases between them. This CDR3 has 13 amino acids. CDR3 region: CSVDGTETYEQYF. The CDR3 nucleotides read TGCAGCGTTGACGGGACGGAAACCTACGAGCAGTACTTC.

This clonotype was detected many times. This sequence joins TRBV28 and TRBJ2-7, with 11 positions matching TRBD2. The ends lost 2 bases at V and 3 bases at J; junction bases unmatched: 9. The CDR3 totals 17 residues. Looked up from germline, CDR1 is MDHEN and CDR2 is SYDVKM. The CDR3, as DNA: TGTGCCAGCAGTTTAAGTGGGGGGACTAGCGGATTCTACGAGCAGTACTTC. Its protein product is CASSLSGGTSGFYEQYF.

V is TRBV3-1 and J is TRBJ1-4, with unresolved D. The CDR3 runs 15 residues. With 4 bases removed from V and 3 bases from J, the gap between germline ends came to 12 bases. Germline assignment: CDR1 LGHDT and CDR2 YNNKEL (reference sequence). CDR3 sequence reads: CASSLRVGANEKLFF. Here the CDR3 DNA reads TGTGCCAGCAGCCTCCGAGTCGGGGCTAATGAAAAACTGTTTTTT.

This clonotype was seen many times. The chain has TRBV7-3 and TRBJ2-3, with a weak D call TRBD1 (7 bases). CDR3 length: 15 amino acids. Germline assignment: CDR1 SGHTA and CDR2 FQGTGA. V lost 2 bases and J 9 bases, leaving 18 bases between the germline ends. The chain's CDR3 is CASSLQGGGVETQYF. CDR3 nucleotide sequence: TGTGCCAGCAGCTTACAGGGGGGAGGAGTGGAGACGCAGTATTTT.